Listed below are T cell receptor beta chains from one sample, sequenced in a study of shared clonotypes between healthy human individuals. Measured with immunoSEQ multiplex PCR; TCRdb has only the in-frame clones, and not every one. This table has 2,500,000 or so clones, approximately 94% appearing once. Specimen: naive CD4+ T cells sorted from blood. These receptor sequences come from a man aged 18 to 29 in good health. Both conserved end residues are part of each CDR3. A D gene is named only where the DNA matches it firmly. Clone size is given for some rows only: seen once, a few or many times, or a class if the clone is expanded.

v_gene	j_gene	d_gene	abundance	CDR3nt	CDR3aa
TRBV19	TRBJ1-2	.	.	TGTGCCAGTAGTAGTACCTCCCGGAACTATGGCTACACCTTC	CASSSTSRNYGYTF
TRBV5-4	TRBJ2-3	.	.	TGTGCCAGCAGCTTCATGGTTGATACGCAGTATTTT	CASSFMVDTQYF
TRBV7-9	TRBJ1-1	.	few	TGTGCCAGCAGCCCCCGACAGACTGAAGCTTTCTTT	CASSPRQTEAFF
TRBV2	TRBJ2-5	.	.	TGTGCCAGCAGTGTCCGAGAGACCCAGTACTTC	CASSVRETQYF
TRBV25-1	TRBJ1-4	TRBD1	.	TGTGCCAGCAGTGCCCTCGGACAGGGGGATAATGAAAAACTGTTTTTT	CASSALGQGDNEKLFF
TRBV10-1	TRBJ2-7	.	.	TGCGCCAGCAGTGAGTCGGGTAGAGGGCGGGCCTACGAGCAGTACTTC	CASSESGRGRAYEQYF
TRBV6-5	TRBJ2-2	TRBD1	.	TGTGCCAGCCGCGCCGGGACAGAGAACACCGGGGAGCTGTTTTTT	CASRAGTENTGELFF
TRBV29-1	TRBJ1-2	.	few	TGCAGCGTTGAACTCTGGGGGAATGATGGCTACACCTTC	CSVELWGNDGYTF
TRBV19	TRBJ1-5	TRBD1	.	TGTGCCAGCGGGACAGACTATAGCAATCAGCCCCAGCATTTT	CASGTDYSNQPQHF
TRBV11-2	TRBJ1-6	TRBD1	few	TGTGCCAGCAGCTTAACCGGGACAGGGCGTTCACCCCTCCACTTT	CASSLTGTGRSPLHF
TRBV5-4	TRBJ1-1	TRBD1	.	TGTGCCAGCAGCTCCCGGGACAGGGAAACAGCTTTCTTT	CASSSRDRETAFF